The entry that follows covers one T cell receptor beta chain sequence. This specimen belongs to a study of control samples from healthy donors and cancer patients. Per the germline V gene, CDR1 is SGHVS and CDR2 is FQNEAQ. The CDR3 has 18 residues. Trimming shortened V by 1 base and J by 2 bases, and 21 bases separated the two germline ends. The method was immunoSEQ multiplex PCR; TCRdb's version includes in-frame clones alone and lacks a portion of them. The table records around 110,000 clones, 80% to 90% of them present only once. The chain is built from TRBV7-8 and TRBJ2-7; D gene unclear. The specimen sequenced was PBMCs. This sequence originates from a woman aged 50 to 60 with colorectal cancer. The CDR3 protein is CASSLVGPLAGRAYEQYF. CDR3 nucleotides: TGTGCCAGCAGCTTAGTGGGTCCCTTAGCCGGACGGGCCTACGAGCAGTACTTC.